The 23 T cell receptor beta chains reported below all come from one sample, sequenced in a study of shared clonotypes between healthy human individuals. Assay: immunoSEQ multiplex PCR; the TCRdb copy retains only in-frame clones and omits some. The sample carries 2 million to 2.5 million clones, 80% to 95% recorded once. The sequenced material came from naive CD4+ T cells from PBMCs. Sample subset: CD45RA+ positively selected. These receptors came from a man younger than 35 in good health. Some clones in this sample may be carry-over from other donors' samples.

The rearrangement joins TRBV5-1 to TRBJ2-7, with 12 bases aligning to TRBD1. J gave up 5 bases and V 4 bases, and 4 bases lay outside the gene matches. The CDR3 loop spans 14 amino acids. CDR1 is SGHRS, CDR2 YFSETQ, per germline. Here the CDR3 DNA reads TGCGCCAGCAGCCAGGGACAGGGGGCCCACGAGCAGTACTTC. Translating it yields CASSQGQGAHEQYF. The full variable domain, completed using reference TRBV5-1 and TRBJ2-7, is KAGVTQTPRYLIKTRGQQVTLSCSPISGHRSVSWYQQTPGQGLQFLFEYFSETQRNKGNFPGRFSGRQFSNSRSEMNVSTLELGDSALYLCASSQGQGAHEQYFGPGTRLTVT.

V and J are TRBV25-1 and TRBJ2-3, with D possibly being TRBD2 (6 bases). Per germline, CDR1 MGHDK and CDR2 SYGVNS. The CDR3 length is 15 residues. V was cut by 5 bases and J by 2 bases, with 14 bases left in between. The CDR3 DNA sequence: TGTGCCAGCAGTACACCGACTAGTTCCACAGATACGCAGTATTTT. Translation gives CASSTPTSSTDTQYF.

The V call is TRBV7-9, the J call TRBJ2-2, with 10 positions matching TRBD2. V was pared by 1 base and J by 4 bases, with 12 bases of the junction left unmatched. The germline V gene has CDR1 SEHNR and CDR2 FQNEAQ (reference sequence). There are 19 residues in the CDR3. CDR3 loop: CASSLESSGSRLATGELFF. Written as DNA, the CDR3 is TGTGCCAGCAGCTTAGAGTCTAGCGGGAGTCGGTTAGCCACCGGGGAGCTGTTTTTT. Full variable domain (missing parts from reference TRBV7-9 and TRBJ2-2): DTGVSQNPRHKITKRGQNVTFRCDPISEHNRLYWYRQTLGQGPEFLTYFQNEAQLEKSRLLSDRFSAERPKGSFSTLEIQRTEQGDSAMYLCASSLESSGSRLATGELFFGEGSRLTVL.

About this clone: Other DNA sequences within the sample encode an identical CDR3. The chain carries TRBV18 and TRBJ2-5; no reliable D call. Germline lookup yields CDR1 KGHSH and CDR2 LQKENI. The germline V and J ends were trimmed by 6 bases and 5 bases, with 13 bases remaining between them. The CDR3 contains 13 residues. In DNA form, the CDR3 reads TGTGCCAGCTCGCCCCGAGTAGGGGAGACCCAGTACTTC. This codes for CASSPRVGETQYF. The whole variable domain, filled in from reference TRBV18 and TRBJ2-5, reads NAGVMQNPRHLVRRRGQEARLRCSPMKGHSHVYWYRQLPEEGLKFMVYLQKENIIDESGMPKERFSAEFPKEGPSILRIQQVVRGDSAAYFCASSPRVGETQYFGPGTRLLVL.

The chain has TRBV30 and TRBJ2-3; D is unresolved. CDR3 length: 13 amino acids. V lost 0 bases to trimming and J lost 5 bases, with 9 bases between them. The germline V gene encodes CDR1 GTSNPN and CDR2 SVGIG (reference sequence). CDR3 DNA: TGTGCCTGGAGTGTACTCGCTTTAGATACGCAGTATTTT. Encoded protein: CAWSVLALDTQYF.

The chain is built from TRBV29-1 and TRBJ1-1, with 7 positions matching TRBD1. Per the germline V gene, CDR1 is SQVTM and CDR2 is ANQGSEA. V dropped 6 bases and J dropped 0; count of bases not matched to a gene: 7. CDR3 length: 14 amino acids. CDR3 protein: CSVSPTGLNTEAFF. The CDR3 nucleotides read TGCAGCGTGAGTCCGACAGGGTTGAACACTGAAGCTTTCTTT.

The chain combines TRBV5-1 with TRBJ2-6, with 11 bases fitting TRBD1. V shed 6 bases and J 0 bases; nucleotides not matched to a gene: 11. Germline V CDR1 and CDR2: SGHRS, YFSETQ. The CDR3 sequence is 19 residues long. The DNA of the CDR3 is TGCGCCAGCACACTTTCCGGACAGGGGGCCTTCTCTGGGGCCAACGTCCTGACTTTC. Encoded protein: CASTLSGQGAFSGANVLTF.

The sample holds one count of this clone. V is TRBV7-9 and J is TRBJ2-1; TRBD1 matches at 9 bases. The CDR3 contains 14 residues. CDR1 and CDR2 from the germline V gene are SEHNR and FQNEAQ (reference sequence). The V gene end was trimmed by 5 bases and the J gene end by 9 bases; junction bases not matched to a gene: 8. This CDR3 reads CASSVTGTGIEQFF. The CDR3 DNA sequence: TGTGCCAGCAGCGTCACCGGGACAGGGATTGAGCAGTTCTTC.

CDR3 residues: CAWSVGSRRNIQYF. The CDR3 DNA follows: TGTGCCTGGAGTGTTGGTTCACGGAGAAACATTCAGTACTTC. The gene calls are TRBV30 and TRBJ2-4; the D is unclear. This CDR3 comprises 14 residues. Germline V gives CDR1 GTSNPN, CDR2 SVGIG (reference sequence). Deletions cut 0 bases from V and 6 bases from J, with 12 bases between. The full variable domain, its missing parts supplied by reference TRBV30 and TRBJ2-4, is SQTIHQWPATLVQPVGSPLSLECTVEGTSNPNLYWYRQAAGRGLQLLFYSVGIGQISSEVPQNLSASRPQDRQFILSSKKLLLSDSGFYLCAWSVGSRRNIQYFGAGTRLSVL.

As to this clone: The sample has other DNA sequences that encode this CDR3 too. The chain joins TRBV5-1 to TRBJ1-1; unclear D gene. This CDR3 region has 15 residues. Germline values: CDR1 SGHRS, CDR2 YFSETQ. The V gene lost 0 bases and the J gene lost 1 base, with 10 bases spanning the gap. The CDR3 protein is CASSLEAGGNTEAFF. CDR3 in DNA: TGCGCCAGCAGCTTGGAGGCAGGAGGGAACACTGAAGCTTTCTTT.

The CDR3 reads CASIAGTIPSEQYF. The CDR3 bases are TGTGCCAGCATAGCCGGGACTATCCCCTCCGAGCAGTACTTC. This chain uses TRBV6-1 with TRBJ2-7, with TRBD2 matching 7 bases. In germline, CDR1 is MNHNS, CDR2 SASEGT. V lost 7 bases and J lost 6; bases outside the gene matches: 12. The CDR3 is 14 residues long.

In the case of this clone: The junction differs from germline at one of its ends, possibly a read error. The DNA of the CDR3 is TGTGCCATCTCACCACCAGACAGCTCTGGAAACACCATATATTTT. It specifies CAISPPDSSGNTIYF. The chain recombines TRBV18 with TRBJ1-3, with a weak D call TRBD1 (5 bases). The CDR3 contains 15 residues. CDR1 is KGHSH and CDR2 is LQKENI in the germline V gene.

This clone was detected only once. This same CDR3 is encoded by further DNA sequences in the sample. This sequence joins TRBV9 and TRBJ2-6; D may match TRBD1 or TRBD2 (5 bases each). The CDR3 is 15 amino acids. The germline gives CDR1 SGDLS, CDR2 YYNGEE. V lost 3 bases to trimming and J lost 4 bases, with 11 bases between them. CDR3: CASSERGSGANVLTF. DNA of the CDR3: TGTGCCAGCAGCGAGAGGGGATCCGGGGCCAACGTCCTGACTTTC.

The genes are TRBV4-1 and TRBJ2-5; D uncertain. The CDR3 consists of 17 residues. V was clipped by 1 base and J by 5 bases, with 20 bases between them. Germline V CDR1 and CDR2: MGHRA, YSYEKL. The chain's CDR3 is CASSQVLTVGSMETQYF. CDR3 coding DNA: TGCGCCAGCAGCCAAGTCTTGACTGTGGGAAGTATGGAGACCCAGTACTTC.

The CDR3 nucleotides are TGCGCCAGCAGCTCAATAGCGGGCGCGGGCCGCACAGATACGCAGTATTTT. Amino acid sequence: CASSSIAGAGRTDTQYF. The chain employs TRBV5-1 and TRBJ2-3, with 7 nucleotides matching TRBD2. V was pared by 3 bases and J by 1 base, with 11 bases of the junction left unmatched. Germline CDR1 SGHRS, CDR2 YFSETQ. This CDR3 has 17 residues.

The chain uses TRBV14 and TRBJ2-5, with D uncertain. Germline values: CDR1 SGHDN, CDR2 FVKESK. The CDR3 sequence is 17 residues long. V shed 5 bases and J shed 7 bases, with 26 bases lying between them. The CDR3 here is CASSAFRSETPVGTQYF. In DNA, the CDR3 is TGTGCCAGCAGCGCATTCCGGTCGGAAACCCCTGTGGGGACCCAGTACTTC.

Notes on this clone: Other DNA sequences in this sample translate to the same CDR3. J is TRBJ2-7 and V is TRBV6-5; either TRBD1 or TRBD2 may fit D (5 bases each). With 6 bases removed from V and 6 bases from J, the gap between germline ends came to 15 bases. The CDR3 contains 13 residues. Germline V lookup: CDR1 MNHEY, CDR2 SVGAGI. The CDR3 nucleotides are TGTGCCAGCAGCCCGCCAGGGACGGGCGAGCAGTACTTC. This encodes CASSPPGTGEQYF.

This chain links TRBV19 with TRBJ2-3; D might be TRBD1 or TRBD2, each matching 5 bases. The CDR3 is 17 residues long. The germline V gene encodes CDR1 LNHDA and CDR2 SQIVND (reference sequence). The ends were cut back, 0 bases at V and 2 bases at J, with 15 bases in the middle. CDR3 sequence reads: CASSIDPMGRYTDTQYF. The CDR3 coding sequence is TGTGCCAGTAGTATAGATCCGATGGGACGGTACACAGATACGCAGTATTTT.

The chain is built from TRBV6-5 and TRBJ2-7; weak D call: TRBD1 (6 bases). Germline CDR1 and CDR2: MNHEY and SVGAGI. The CDR3 has 14 amino acids. V was clipped by 7 bases and J by 6 bases, with 19 bases between them. The CDR3 loop reads CASTANRAFSEQYF. In DNA, the CDR3 is TGTGCCAGCACTGCTAACAGGGCCTTTAGCGAGCAGTACTTC.

This clone was seen only once. The V gene is TRBV5-4, the J gene TRBJ2-1; possibly TRBD2 for D (6 bases). Trimming pared 2 bases from V and 0 bases from J, leaving 9 bases between. This CDR3 spans 15 amino acids. From germline, CDR1 is SGHNT and CDR2 YYREEE (reference sequence). CDR3 sequence reads: CASSFPGSSYNEQFF. CDR3 nucleotides: TGTGCCAGCAGCTTCCCCGGGAGCTCCTACAATGAGCAGTTCTTC.

Points on this clone: Other DNA sequences of this sample code for an identical CDR3. This chain links TRBV5-4 with TRBJ2-7; D not certain. This CDR3 contains 13 residues. Trimming left V 0 bases short and J 0 bases short, with 4 bases between. Germline lookup yields CDR1 SGHNT and CDR2 YYREEE (reference sequence). CDR3 sequence (DNA): TGTGCCAGCAGCTTGGGGAGCTCCTACGAGCAGTACTTC. Amino acids: CASSLGSSYEQYF. The complete variable domain, with remaining parts taken from reference TRBV5-4 and TRBJ2-7, reads ETGVTQSPTHLIKTRGQQVTLRCSSQSGHNTVSWYQQALGQGPQFIFQYYREEENGRGNFPPRFSGLQFPNYSSELNVNALELDDSALYLCASSLGSSYEQYFGPGTRLTVT.

This clone was picked up one time. The same CDR3 arises from other DNA sequences in this sample as well. The J gene is TRBJ2-7, the V gene TRBV18; 8 bases map to TRBD1. The CDR3 has 14 residues. Per germline, CDR1 KGHSH and CDR2 LQKENI. J gave up 3 bases and V 2 bases, and 3 bases lay outside the gene matches. CDR3 sequence (DNA): TGTGCCAGCTCACCAACGACAGGGGACTACGAGCAGTACTTC. Translated: CASSPTTGDYEQYF.

The chain employs TRBV9 and TRBJ2-2, with TRBD2 identical over 8 bases. The CDR3 totals 15 residues. Germline trimming cut 6 bases from V and 5 bases from J; bases unmatched to any gene: 9. CDR1 is SGDLS, CDR2 YYNGEE, per germline. CDR3 region: CASTVREEYTGELFF. The CDR3 DNA reads TGTGCCAGCACGGTGCGGGAGGAGTATACCGGGGAGCTGTTTTTT.